These 30 T cell receptor beta chains originate from one sample sequenced in a study of blood T cell repertoires in COVID-19. Clones were read by immunoSEQ multiplex PCR, and TCRdb kept only the in-frame ones, dropping some. The data contain a few hundred thousand clones, approximately 83% of them singletons. Sequencing was done on a sample of PBMCs or T cells enriched from blood (not recorded which). The receptors shown here come from a man under 40 who had recovered from COVID-19.

The chain recombines TRBV5-5 with TRBJ2-7; TRBD2 might be the D (7 bases). Trimming removed 4 bases at V and 6 bases at J, with 17 bases between. Germline V gene data show CDR1 as SGHKS and CDR2 as YYEKEE (reference sequence). This CDR3 has 14 residues. As DNA, the CDR3 is TGTGCCAGCAGCCGGGGGGCAGGGGCCGGCGAGCAGTACTTC. Protein: CASSRGAGAGEQYF.

The sample holds a few counts of this clone. This chain joins TRBV6-4 and TRBJ2-3; 9 bases map to TRBD2. V trimming: 0 bases; J trimming: 4 bases; junction bases outside the gene matches: 5. The V gene's germline CDR1 is MRHNA and CDR2 SNTAGT. This CDR3 is built from 16 residues. Written as DNA, the CDR3 is TGTGCCAGCAGTGACTCGAATAGCGGGGGAGCAGATACGCAGTATTTT. This codes for CASSDSNSGGADTQYF.

This chain links TRBV27 with TRBJ2-2; no firm D call. CDR1 and CDR2 (germline): MNHEY, SMNVEV (reference sequence). Trimming left V 5 bases short and J 0 bases short, with 16 bases between. The CDR3 extends over 17 amino acids. DNA for the CDR3: TGTGCCAGCAGTCCCCGTGCCAGGCTATCGAACACCGGGGAGCTGTTTTTT. Protein: CASSPRARLSNTGELFF.

The chain recombines TRBV11-3 with TRBJ2-7; TRBD1 aligns across 7 bases. Germline CDR1 and CDR2: SGHNT and YENEEA. The junction had 3 bases not matched to a gene; V was cut back by 1 base and J by 0 bases. The CDR3 contains 15 residues. For the CDR3, the DNA is TGTGCCAGCAGCTTAGGGCCAGGGGGCTCCTACGAGCAGTACTTC. Translated, it gives CASSLGPGGSYEQYF.

The chain recombines TRBV30 with TRBJ1-2; 12 bases agree with TRBD1. Germline CDR1 GTSNPN, CDR2 SVGIG (reference sequence). The CDR3 contains 15 residues. V dropped 4 bases and J dropped 4; count of bases not matched to a gene: 7. The CDR3 region has the DNA TGTGCCTGGATAACCCGGGACAGGGGGCTCTATGGCTACACCTTC. The encoded protein is CAWITRDRGLYGYTF.

The count of this clone is one. The rearrangement joins TRBV19 to TRBJ1-5; 7 positions match TRBD1. The CDR3 length is 13 residues. V shed 4 bases and J 7 bases; nucleotides not matched to a gene: 4. Germline V gives CDR1 LNHDA, CDR2 SQIVND (reference sequence). The CDR3 nucleotides read TGTGCCAGTAGTAGAACAGGGGACCAGCCCCAGCATTTT. Translation: CASSRTGDQPQHF.

V is TRBV4-3 and J is TRBJ2-1, with 15 bases matching TRBD2. Trimming cost V 5 bases and J 7 bases; bases outside gene matches: 6. This CDR3 contains 16 residues. Germline V CDR1 and CDR2: LGHNA, YSLEER. The CDR3, as DNA: TGCGCCAGCAGCACTCGGACTAGCGGGGGGGCAAATGAGCAGTTCTTC. As protein: CASSTRTSGGANEQFF.

The chain links TRBV30 to TRBJ2-6; weak D call: TRBD1 (6 bases). CDR3 length: 14 residues. Between the trimmed V and J ends, which lost 3 bases and 1 base, there was a span of 7 bases. CDR1 is GTSNPN and CDR2 is SVGIG in the germline V gene (reference sequence). The chain's CDR3 is CAWSQGSGANVLTF. Here the CDR3 DNA reads TGTGCCTGGAGCCAGGGGTCTGGGGCCAACGTCCTGACTTTC.

The chain carries TRBV6-5 and TRBJ1-1; no definite D call. Trimming removed 4 bases at V and 4 bases at J, with 10 bases between. Germline V lookup: CDR1 MNHEY, CDR2 SVGAGI. The CDR3 totals 13 residues. This chain's CDR3 is CASSSRRGTEAFF. The CDR3 region has the DNA TGTGCCAGCAGTTCGCGACGGGGCACTGAAGCTTTCTTT.

This clone showed up just once. The chain is built from TRBV2 and TRBJ1-6, with TRBD1 as a possible D gene (6 bases). From germline, CDR1 is SNHLY and CDR2 FYNNEI. This CDR3 has 15 residues. Trimming stripped 4 bases from V and 7 bases from J, with 14 bases between. The CDR3 protein is CASSGTDLRNSPLHF. The CDR3 coding sequence is TGTGCCAGCAGTGGGACAGATCTAAGAAATTCACCCCTCCACTTT.

This chain links TRBV4-1 with TRBJ2-3, with a weak D call TRBD1 (8 bases). The CDR3 is 15 residues long. V shed 3 bases and J shed 6 bases, with 16 bases lying between them. Germline CDR1 reads MGHRA; CDR2 reads YSYEKL. The CDR3 protein is CASSHQDREGDTQYF. The CDR3 coding sequence is TGCGCCAGCAGCCACCAGGACAGGGAGGGGGATACGCAGTATTTT.

V gene TRBV5-4 combines with J gene TRBJ2-7, with D possibly matching TRBD1 (5 bases). Germline assignment: CDR1 SGHNT and CDR2 YYREEE (reference sequence). Trimming took 4 bases from V and 3 from J, leaving 17 bases between them. This CDR3 spans 15 amino acids. CDR3 sequence (DNA): TGTGCCAGCAGCATTGACACAGGTAACCTCTACGAGCAGTACTTC. This translates into CASSIDTGNLYEQYF.

This sequence joins TRBV11-2 and TRBJ1-1; 9 nucleotides line up with TRBD1. This CDR3 has 16 residues. The V and J ends lost 4 bases and 3 bases, in that order; junction bases with no gene match: 9. CDR1 and CDR2 from the germline V gene are SGHAT and FQNNGV. The CDR3 loop reads CASSYRGRILDTEAFF. For the CDR3, the DNA is TGTGCCAGCAGCTACAGGGGGCGAATATTGGACACTGAAGCTTTCTTT.

The J gene is TRBJ1-6, the V gene TRBV5-1, with TRBD1 identical over 10 bases. Trimming cost V 3 bases and J 12 bases; bases outside gene matches: 6. This CDR3 spans 14 amino acids. CDR1 is SGHRS and CDR2 is YFSETQ in the germline V gene. The CDR3 DNA reads TGCGCCAGCAGCTCGGGACAGGGGAATGAACCCCTCCACTTT. Translation: CASSSGQGNEPLHF.

The rearrangement links TRBV3-1 (or the pseudogene TRBV3-2) to TRBJ2-1; 7 bases fit TRBD1. The germline V gene has CDR1 LGHDT and CDR2 YNNKEL (reference sequence). The CDR3 totals 16 residues. Trimming removed 1 base from V and 6 bases from J; junction bases left unmatched: 9. DNA of the CDR3: TGTGCCAGCAGCCAAGGAGGGACAGAAATATTCAATGAGCAGTTCTTC. Protein: CASSQGGTEIFNEQFF.

The rearrangement links TRBV11-2 to TRBJ1-4; 9 bases match TRBD1. CDR1 SGHAT and CDR2 FQNNGV come from the germline V gene. Unmatched junction bases numbered 3, after V lost 4 bases and J lost 3 bases. This CDR3 is built from 15 residues. CDR3 sequence (DNA): TGTGCCAGCAGCTCAACAGGGGGCTCTAATGAAAAACTGTTTTTT. The encoded protein is CASSSTGGSNEKLFF.

This chain connects TRBV5-4 to TRBJ2-7; 7 bases agree with TRBD1. CDR3 length equals 15 residues. V was pared by 0 bases and J by 5 bases, with 8 bases of the junction left unmatched. The V gene's germline CDR1 is SGHNT and CDR2 YYREEE (reference sequence). This chain's CDR3 is CASSLGTHRGHEQYF. DNA of the CDR3: TGTGCCAGCAGCTTGGGTACGCACAGGGGCCACGAGCAGTACTTC.

The rearrangement links TRBV5-1 to TRBJ2-2, with 7 bases lining up with TRBD2. Trimming took 4 bases from V and 5 from J; bases not matched to a gene: 11. Germline V gene sequence: CDR1 SGHRS, CDR2 YFSETQ. This CDR3 contains 16 residues. In DNA form, the CDR3 reads TGCGCCAGCAGCCCCGGACTAGGAACGACGACCGGGGAGCTGTTTTTT. Translating gives CASSPGLGTTTGELFF. The full variable domain, in which reference TRBV5-1 and TRBJ2-2 provide the parts outside the CDR3, is KAGVTQTPRYLIKTRGQQVTLSCSPISGHRSVSWYQQTPGQGLQFLFEYFSETQRNKGNFPGRFSGRQFSNSRSEMNVSTLELGDSALYLCASSPGLGTTTGELFFGEGSRLTVL.

The chain has TRBV24-1 and TRBJ1-2; D not resolved. Trimming took off 1 base at V and 1 base at J, with 6 bases between the two ends. CDR1 is KGHDR and CDR2 is SFDVKD in the germline V gene. The CDR3 totals 14 residues. CDR3 in amino acids: CATSDFGFNYGYTF. CDR3 DNA sequence: TGTGCCACCAGTGATTTTGGCTTTAACTATGGCTACACCTTC.

V is TRBV11-2 and J is TRBJ1-5; perhaps TRBD1 as D (5 bases). The germline gives CDR1 SGHAT, CDR2 FQNNGV. This CDR3 is 17 amino acids long. The V gene lost 4 bases and the J gene lost 0 bases, with 16 bases spanning the gap. CDR3 nucleotides: TGTGCCAGCAGCTCCGGCCAAGGGCAGGGTAGCAATCAGCCCCAGCATTTT. Translation gives CASSSGQGQGSNQPQHF.

This chain connects TRBV27 to TRBJ1-1; TRBD1 might be the D (6 bases). Trimming pared 0 bases from V and 4 bases from J, leaving 12 bases between. The CDR3 totals 15 residues. CDR1 is MNHEY and CDR2 is SMNVEV in the germline V gene (reference sequence). The CDR3 coding sequence is TGTGCCAGCAGTTTATCGCACAGGGCGGGCACTGAAGCTTTCTTT. Its translation is CASSLSHRAGTEAFF.

V usage is TRBV7-9 and J usage is TRBJ2-7; tentative D call: TRBD2 (5 bases). The CDR3 spans 15 residues. Germline CDR1 reads SEHNR; CDR2 reads FQNEAQ (reference sequence). With 0 bases removed from V and 2 bases from J, the gap between germline ends came to 11 bases. Here the CDR3 reads CASSLATGVPYEQYF. In DNA, the CDR3 is TGTGCCAGCAGCTTAGCTACCGGGGTGCCCTACGAGCAGTACTTC. The entire variable domain, with the rest obtained from reference TRBV7-9 and TRBJ2-7, is as follows: DTGVSQNPRHKITKRGQNVTFRCDPISEHNRLYWYRQTLGQGPEFLTYFQNEAQLEKSRLLSDRFSAERPKGSFSTLEIQRTEQGDSAMYLCASSLATGVPYEQYFGPGTRLTVT.

V usage is TRBV9 and J usage is TRBJ2-7; 13 bases line up with TRBD2. The CDR3 runs to 15 residues. The trim removed 4 bases at V and 4 bases at J, leaving 5 bases unmatched. Germline V gene lookup returns CDR1 SGDLS and CDR2 YYNGEE. CDR3 loop: CASSNGLAGEYEQYF. The CDR3 DNA is TGTGCCAGCAGCAACGGACTAGCGGGGGAATACGAGCAGTACTTC. The variable domain in full, completed from reference TRBV9 and TRBJ2-7, reads DSGVTQTPKHLITATGQRVTLRCSPRSGDLSVYWYQQSLDQGLQFLIQYYNGEERAKGNILERFSAQQFPDLHSELNLSSLELGDSALYFCASSNGLAGEYEQYFGPGTRLTVT.

The CDR3: CAWSLFGAGDNQPQHF. In DNA form, the CDR3 reads TGTGCCTGGAGTCTCTTTGGGGCAGGGGATAATCAGCCCCAGCATTTT. The genes are TRBV30 and TRBJ1-5; the D gene is possibly TRBD1 (6 bases). V lost 2 bases and J lost 4, with 18 bases in between. The CDR3 is 16 residues long. In germline, CDR1 is GTSNPN, CDR2 SVGIG (reference sequence).

V usage is TRBV9 and J usage is TRBJ2-2; a weak D match, TRBD1 (6 bases). CDR3 size: 14 residues. Germline CDR1 SGDLS, CDR2 YYNGEE. Trimming took 6 bases from V and 6 from J, leaving 15 bases between them. Here the CDR3 DNA reads TGTGCCAGCACAATGGGACAACCCCCCGGGGAGCTGTTTTTT. The encoded protein is CASTMGQPPGELFF.

CDR3 in amino acids: CASSPDRGGYGYTF. Written as DNA, the CDR3 is TGTGCCAGCAGCCCGGACAGGGGCGGCTATGGCTACACCTTC. The chain is built from TRBV3-1 (or the pseudogene TRBV3-2) and TRBJ1-2, with 9 bases fitting TRBD1. V trimming: 4 bases; J trimming: 4 bases; junction bases outside the gene matches: 4. Germline CDR1 LGHDT, CDR2 YNNKEL (reference sequence). CDR3 length equals 14 residues.

Remarks on this clone: The sample contains more than one DNA sequence encoding this CDR3. The V call is TRBV5-1, the J call TRBJ2-1; TRBD2 matches at 8 bases. The germline CDR1 and CDR2 sequences are SGHRS and YFSETQ. This CDR3 spans 15 amino acids. V was pared by 3 bases and J by 0 bases, with 2 bases of the junction left unmatched. For the CDR3, the DNA is TGCGCCAGCAGCTCGGGGGGGTCCTCCTACAATGAGCAGTTCTTC. It codes for CASSSGGSSYNEQFF.

The chain couples TRBV29-1 to TRBJ2-7; TRBD1 matches at 10 bases. V lost 4 bases to trimming and J lost 1 base; unmatched junction nucleotides: 7. This CDR3 region has 15 residues. Germline CDR1 is SQVTM and CDR2 is ANQGSEA. The chain's CDR3 is CSVVWGQGKSYEQYF. In nucleotides, the CDR3 is TGCAGCGTTGTTTGGGGACAGGGGAAATCCTACGAGCAGTACTTC.

Notes on this clone: This sample also contains other DNA sequences that code for the same CDR3. The rearrangement uses TRBV19 and TRBJ2-3, with D unresolved. Germline V gene data show CDR1 as LNHDA and CDR2 as SQIVND (reference sequence). This CDR3 spans 11 amino acids. Trimming cost V 4 bases and J 6 bases, with 5 bases left between them. In nucleotides, the CDR3 is TGTGCCAGTAGTACTCGGGATACGCAGTATTTT. Translated: CASSTRDTQYF.

This clone was seen a single time. The chain joins TRBV25-1 to TRBJ2-2, with TRBD1 as a possible D gene (5 bases). Germline V gives CDR1 MGHDK, CDR2 SYGVNS. The V end was cut by 4 bases, the J end by 0 bases, with 18 bases between. The CDR3 contains 18 residues. The DNA of the CDR3 is TGTGCCAGCAGTGGCCCAAGGGGCAGATCCCCGAACACCGGGGAGCTGTTTTTT. This sequence encodes CASSGPRGRSPNTGELFF.